The rows below give T cell receptor beta chains drawn from one sample of a study of T cell responses to AZD1222 COVID-19 vaccine. TCRdb's copy holds only in-frame clones and misses some; the assay was immunoSEQ multiplex PCR. Of about 110,000 clones listed, approximately 94% are singletons. The specimen was peripheral blood, collected 28 days after the second AZD1222 dose. The source is an adult who received the AZD1222 COVID-19 vaccine. Each CDR3 is given with its conserved first and last residue. The order of the fields is D gene, V gene, clone size, J gene, CDR3 length, CDR3 DNA, CDR3 protein. A D gene is named only where the DNA matches it firmly. Not every row has a clone size; where given, it reads once, few, many or a size class.

D gene: NA; V gene: TRBV18; clone size: once; J gene: TRBJ2-7; CDR3 length: 16; CDR3 DNA: TGTGCCAGCTCACATCTCCCACAGGCTAGCTCCTACGAGCAGTACTTC; CDR3 protein: CASSHLPQASSYEQYF
D gene: NA; V gene: TRBV10-1; clone size: few; J gene: TRBJ2-7; CDR3 length: 14; CDR3 DNA: TGCGCCAGCAGGCCCCAAATGGACACCCCCGAGCAGTACTTC; CDR3 protein: CASRPQMDTPEQYF
D gene: NA; V gene: TRBV6-6; clone size: few; J gene: TRBJ1-5; CDR3 length: 15; CDR3 DNA: TGTGCCAGCAGTTACGTCAGGGAAAGCAATCAGCCCCAGCATTTT; CDR3 protein: CASSYVRESNQPQHF
D gene: TRBD1; V gene: TRBV11-2; clone size: NA; J gene: TRBJ2-7; CDR3 length: 15; CDR3 DNA: TGTGCCAGCAGCCCCGGACAGGGGAGCTCCTACGAGCAGTACTTC; CDR3 protein: CASSPGQGSSYEQYF
D gene: NA; V gene: TRBV5-6; clone size: NA; J gene: TRBJ1-2; CDR3 length: 11; CDR3 DNA: TGTGCCAGCAGCTCCTGGGAGGGCTACACCTTC; CDR3 protein: CASSSWEGYTF
D gene: NA; V gene: TRBV29-1; clone size: NA; J gene: TRBJ1-1; CDR3 length: 12; CDR3 DNA: TGCAGCGCTGAGGGGGGGAGGACTGAAGCTTTCTTT; CDR3 protein: CSAEGGRTEAFF
D gene: NA; V gene: TRBV28; clone size: NA; J gene: TRBJ1-2; CDR3 length: 12; CDR3 DNA: TGTGCCAGCAGTTTAGACAGACATGGCTACACCTTC; CDR3 protein: CASSLDRHGYTF
D gene: NA; V gene: TRBV13; clone size: NA; J gene: TRBJ1-1; CDR3 length: 14; CDR3 DNA: TGTGCCAGCAGCGCCCCGCCAGTGAACACTGAAGCTTTCTTT; CDR3 protein: CASSAPPVNTEAFF
D gene: NA; V gene: TRBV5-1; clone size: NA; J gene: TRBJ1-2; CDR3 length: 15; CDR3 DNA: TGCGCCAGCAGCTTGGAGGGCAGAACTAACTATGGCTACACCTTC; CDR3 protein: CASSLEGRTNYGYTF
D gene: NA; V gene: TRBV11-2; clone size: NA; J gene: TRBJ1-4; CDR3 length: 14; CDR3 DNA: TGTGCCAGCAGCACCCGACAGGAGTCCGAAAAACTGTTTTTT; CDR3 protein: CASSTRQESEKLFF
D gene: NA; V gene: TRBV5-1; clone size: NA; J gene: TRBJ1-5; CDR3 length: 14; CDR3 DNA: TGCGCCAGCAGCGGTATGGGGGGCGGTCAGCCCCAGCATTTT; CDR3 protein: CASSGMGGGQPQHF
D gene: NA; V gene: TRBV4-1; clone size: NA; J gene: TRBJ2-7; CDR3 length: 14; CDR3 DNA: TGCGCCAGCAGCCAAAACGACAGAACCTACGAGCAGTACTTC; CDR3 protein: CASSQNDRTYEQYF
D gene: NA; V gene: TRBV6-5; clone size: NA; J gene: TRBJ2-7; CDR3 length: 14; CDR3 DNA: TGTGCCAGCAGTTCCGAAGGGACTCCCCACGAGCAGTACTTC; CDR3 protein: CASSSEGTPHEQYF
D gene: NA; V gene: TRBV20-1; clone size: NA; J gene: TRBJ1-3; CDR3 length: 11; CDR3 DNA: TGCAGTGCCAGGGACATCAAGACCATATATTTT; CDR3 protein: CSARDIKTIYF
D gene: TRBD1; V gene: TRBV2; clone size: NA; J gene: TRBJ1-3; CDR3 length: 14; CDR3 DNA: TGTGCCAGCAGTTTTGACAGGGGAGGAAACACCATATATTTT; CDR3 protein: CASSFDRGGNTIYF
D gene: NA; V gene: TRBV12-3/TRBV12-4; clone size: once; J gene: TRBJ2-7; CDR3 length: 12; CDR3 DNA: TGTGCCAGCAGTCGCCTTTTGTACGAGCAGTACTTC; CDR3 protein: CASSRLLYEQYF
D gene: NA; V gene: TRBV28; clone size: NA; J gene: TRBJ1-2; CDR3 length: 13; CDR3 DNA: TGTGCCAGCAGCCCTACAGGGTCCTATGGCTACACCTTC; CDR3 protein: CASSPTGSYGYTF
D gene: TRBD2; V gene: TRBV5-1; clone size: NA; J gene: TRBJ2-7; CDR3 length: 15; CDR3 DNA: TGCGCCAGCAGTCTGACTAGCGGGGGCTTCTACGAGCAGTACTTC; CDR3 protein: CASSLTSGGFYEQYF
D gene: NA; V gene: TRBV7-9; clone size: NA; J gene: TRBJ2-7; CDR3 length: 17; CDR3 DNA: TGTGCCAGCAGCTTAAGTCTGGGGGCATCGGGTAGGTACGAGCAGTACTTC; CDR3 protein: CASSLSLGASGRYEQYF
D gene: NA; V gene: TRBV7-2; clone size: NA; J gene: TRBJ2-7; CDR3 length: 14; CDR3 DNA: TGTGCCAGCAGCTTAGGCAGGAATAACTACGAGCAGTACTTC; CDR3 protein: CASSLGRNNYEQYF
D gene: TRBD1; V gene: TRBV28; clone size: once; J gene: TRBJ1-4; CDR3 length: 14; CDR3 DNA: TGTGCCAGCAGTTACAGGGGGCGGGTGGGAAAACTGTTTTTT; CDR3 protein: CASSYRGRVGKLFF
D gene: NA; V gene: TRBV5-1; clone size: NA; J gene: TRBJ1-4; CDR3 length: 14; CDR3 DNA: TGCGCCAGCAGCCCCACCGGGTGGAAGGAAAAACTGTTTTTT; CDR3 protein: CASSPTGWKEKLFF
D gene: TRBD1; V gene: TRBV5-6; clone size: NA; J gene: TRBJ1-3; CDR3 length: 15; CDR3 DNA: TGTGCCAGCAGCTCATGGACAGGGAATGTATACACCATATATTTT; CDR3 protein: CASSSWTGNVYTIYF
D gene: TRBD1; V gene: TRBV7-8; clone size: NA; J gene: TRBJ1-6; CDR3 length: 15; CDR3 DNA: TGTGCCAGCAGCTTAGAGGGGGCAGGGTATTCACCCCTCCACTTT; CDR3 protein: CASSLEGAGYSPLHF
D gene: TRBD1; V gene: TRBV4-1; clone size: NA; J gene: TRBJ1-1; CDR3 length: 15; CDR3 DNA: TGCGCCAGCAGCCTAGATGGACAGGTGAACACTGAAGCTTTCTTT; CDR3 protein: CASSLDGQVNTEAFF
D gene: NA; V gene: TRBV19; clone size: NA; J gene: TRBJ2-2; CDR3 length: 12; CDR3 DNA: TGTGCCAGTAGTATTCTAAGCGGGGAGCTGTTTTTT; CDR3 protein: CASSILSGELFF
D gene: NA; V gene: TRBV2; clone size: NA; J gene: TRBJ2-1; CDR3 length: 17; CDR3 DNA: TGTGCCAGCAGTGAAAGTTTCAGAATAGAGCGGGTCAATGAGCAGTTCTTC; CDR3 protein: CASSESFRIERVNEQFF
D gene: NA; V gene: TRBV20-1; clone size: NA; J gene: TRBJ2-7; CDR3 length: 11; CDR3 DNA: TGCAGTGCTAGGAGAGGCTACGAGCAGTACTTC; CDR3 protein: CSARRGYEQYF
D gene: NA; V gene: TRBV6-5; clone size: NA; J gene: TRBJ1-2; CDR3 length: 13; CDR3 DNA: TGTGCCAGCAGCTACCTCAGGGGTGACGGCTACACCTTC; CDR3 protein: CASSYLRGDGYTF
D gene: TRBD1; V gene: TRBV5-1; clone size: NA; J gene: TRBJ1-1; CDR3 length: 15; CDR3 DNA: TGCGCCAGCAGACCGGGACAGGGGGAATTCACTGAAGCTTTCTTT; CDR3 protein: CASRPGQGEFTEAFF
D gene: NA; V gene: TRBV29-1; clone size: once; J gene: TRBJ2-1; CDR3 length: 15; CDR3 DNA: TGCAGCGTTGTTTTGTGGGGAAGCTCCTACAATGAGCAGTTCTTC; CDR3 protein: CSVVLWGSSYNEQFF
D gene: NA; V gene: TRBV7-8; clone size: NA; J gene: TRBJ1-1; CDR3 length: 17; CDR3 DNA: TGTGCCAGCAGCTTACGAGGATCCGGACAGACGAACACTGAAGCTTTCTTT; CDR3 protein: CASSLRGSGQTNTEAFF
D gene: NA; V gene: TRBV4-1; clone size: NA; J gene: TRBJ1-5; CDR3 length: 15; CDR3 DNA: TGCGCCAGCAGCCAAGCGACAGGTTTAAGGGAGCCCCAGCATTTT; CDR3 protein: CASSQATGLREPQHF
D gene: NA; V gene: TRBV27; clone size: once; J gene: TRBJ2-2; CDR3 length: 14; CDR3 DNA: TGTGCCAGCAGTTTCTTCCCGAACACCGGGGAGCTGTTTTTT; CDR3 protein: CASSFFPNTGELFF
D gene: NA; V gene: TRBV5-6; clone size: NA; J gene: TRBJ2-6; CDR3 length: 14; CDR3 DNA: TGTGCCAGCAGCTGGGTACCTGGGGCCAACGTCCTGACTTTC; CDR3 protein: CASSWVPGANVLTF
D gene: NA; V gene: TRBV10-3; clone size: NA; J gene: TRBJ2-4; CDR3 length: 15; CDR3 DNA: TGTGCCATCAGTGAGTTCCCGGACTCCGCAAACATTCAGTACTTC; CDR3 protein: CAISEFPDSANIQYF
D gene: TRBD1; V gene: TRBV5-1; clone size: NA; J gene: TRBJ2-6; CDR3 length: 19; CDR3 DNA: TGCGCCAGCAGCTTAGGTTACCGGACAGGGTACTCTGGGGCCAACGTCCTGACTTTC; CDR3 protein: CASSLGYRTGYSGANVLTF
D gene: NA; V gene: TRBV19; clone size: NA; J gene: TRBJ1-1; CDR3 length: 13; CDR3 DNA: TGTGCCAGTAGTGGACCTTTCATGACTGAAGCTTTCTTT; CDR3 protein: CASSGPFMTEAFF
D gene: TRBD2; V gene: TRBV5-1; clone size: NA; J gene: TRBJ2-5; CDR3 length: 16; CDR3 DNA: TGCGCCAGCACCGCCGGGACTAGCGGGAGTTGGGAGACCCAGTACTTC; CDR3 protein: CASTAGTSGSWETQYF
D gene: NA; V gene: TRBV18; clone size: NA; J gene: TRBJ1-6; CDR3 length: 14; CDR3 DNA: TGTGCCAGCTCACCAGTGGATTGGAATTCACCCCTCCACTTT; CDR3 protein: CASSPVDWNSPLHF
D gene: NA; V gene: TRBV4-1; clone size: once; J gene: TRBJ1-1; CDR3 length: 18; CDR3 DNA: TGCGCCAGCAGCCACACCTACCCGTGGGACAACCGGTGGACTGAAGCTTTCTTT; CDR3 protein: CASSHTYPWDNRWTEAFF
D gene: NA; V gene: TRBV5-1; clone size: NA; J gene: TRBJ2-2; CDR3 length: 15; CDR3 DNA: TGCGCCAGCAGCGCCGGGACACCGAACACCGGGGAGCTGTTTTTT; CDR3 protein: CASSAGTPNTGELFF
D gene: NA; V gene: TRBV5-5; clone size: NA; J gene: TRBJ2-5; CDR3 length: 15; CDR3 DNA: TGTGCCAGCAGCTTGGTGTGGGGGGCAGTGGGGGCCCAGTACTTC; CDR3 protein: CASSLVWGAVGAQYF
D gene: NA; V gene: TRBV6-5; clone size: once; J gene: TRBJ1-2; CDR3 length: 12; CDR3 DNA: TGTGCCAGCAGTTTAGCTAACTATGGCTACACCTTC; CDR3 protein: CASSLANYGYTF
D gene: NA; V gene: TRBV5-6; clone size: NA; J gene: TRBJ1-6; CDR3 length: 15; CDR3 DNA: TGTGCCAGCAGTCTAGGGTCCAGGGGAAATTCACCCCTCCACTTT; CDR3 protein: CASSLGSRGNSPLHF
D gene: TRBD1; V gene: TRBV2; clone size: NA; J gene: TRBJ1-1; CDR3 length: 15; CDR3 DNA: TGTGCCAGCAGGGAGCGGACAGGGACGAACACTGAAGCTTTCTTT; CDR3 protein: CASRERTGTNTEAFF
D gene: NA; V gene: TRBV6-1; clone size: NA; J gene: TRBJ1-2; CDR3 length: 15; CDR3 DNA: TGTGCCAGCAGTGAGGGGTTTGGGGACGGCTATGGCTACACCTTC; CDR3 protein: CASSEGFGDGYGYTF
D gene: NA; V gene: TRBV5-4; clone size: NA; J gene: TRBJ1-3; CDR3 length: 16; CDR3 DNA: TGTGCCAGCAGCACCAAGGGCCGGGGCTCTGGAAACACCATATATTTT; CDR3 protein: CASSTKGRGSGNTIYF
D gene: NA; V gene: TRBV5-1; clone size: NA; J gene: TRBJ1-3; CDR3 length: 16; CDR3 DNA: TGCGCCAGCAGCCCGATGGGATCTCTCTCTGGAAACACCATATATTTT; CDR3 protein: CASSPMGSLSGNTIYF
D gene: NA; V gene: TRBV29-1; clone size: NA; J gene: TRBJ1-2; CDR3 length: 11; CDR3 DNA: TGCAGCGTTGTACAGACCTATGGCTACACCTTC; CDR3 protein: CSVVQTYGYTF
D gene: NA; V gene: TRBV9; clone size: NA; J gene: TRBJ1-3; CDR3 length: 17; CDR3 DNA: TGTGCCAGCAGCGTAAAGTCAGGACAAAAAACTGGAAACACCATATATTTT; CDR3 protein: CASSVKSGQKTGNTIYF
D gene: TRBD2; V gene: TRBV5-1; clone size: NA; J gene: TRBJ2-7; CDR3 length: 15; CDR3 DNA: TGCGCCAGCAGCTTTATGGGACTAGCAAACTACGAGCAGTACTTC; CDR3 protein: CASSFMGLANYEQYF
D gene: NA; V gene: TRBV2; clone size: NA; J gene: TRBJ1-3; CDR3 length: 13; CDR3 DNA: TGTGCCAGCAGGGGAGGGCCTGGAAACACCATATATTTT; CDR3 protein: CASRGGPGNTIYF